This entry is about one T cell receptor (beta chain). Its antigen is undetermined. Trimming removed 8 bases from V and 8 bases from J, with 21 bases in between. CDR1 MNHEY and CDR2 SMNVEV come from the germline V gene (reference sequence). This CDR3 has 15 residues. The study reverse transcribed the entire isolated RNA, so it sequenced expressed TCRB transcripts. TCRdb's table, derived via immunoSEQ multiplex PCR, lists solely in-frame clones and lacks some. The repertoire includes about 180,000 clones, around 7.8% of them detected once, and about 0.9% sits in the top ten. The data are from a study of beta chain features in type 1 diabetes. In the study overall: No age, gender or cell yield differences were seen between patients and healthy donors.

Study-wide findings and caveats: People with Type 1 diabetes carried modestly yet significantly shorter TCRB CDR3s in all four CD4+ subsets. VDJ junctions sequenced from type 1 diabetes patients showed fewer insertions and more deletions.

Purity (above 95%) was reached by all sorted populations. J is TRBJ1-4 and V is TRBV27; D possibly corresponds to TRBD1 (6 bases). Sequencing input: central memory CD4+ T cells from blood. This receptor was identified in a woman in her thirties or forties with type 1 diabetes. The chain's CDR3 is CASGKLQGVKEKLFF. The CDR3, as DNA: TGTGCCAGCGGAAAACTACAGGGCGTAAAGGAAAAACTGTTTTTT.